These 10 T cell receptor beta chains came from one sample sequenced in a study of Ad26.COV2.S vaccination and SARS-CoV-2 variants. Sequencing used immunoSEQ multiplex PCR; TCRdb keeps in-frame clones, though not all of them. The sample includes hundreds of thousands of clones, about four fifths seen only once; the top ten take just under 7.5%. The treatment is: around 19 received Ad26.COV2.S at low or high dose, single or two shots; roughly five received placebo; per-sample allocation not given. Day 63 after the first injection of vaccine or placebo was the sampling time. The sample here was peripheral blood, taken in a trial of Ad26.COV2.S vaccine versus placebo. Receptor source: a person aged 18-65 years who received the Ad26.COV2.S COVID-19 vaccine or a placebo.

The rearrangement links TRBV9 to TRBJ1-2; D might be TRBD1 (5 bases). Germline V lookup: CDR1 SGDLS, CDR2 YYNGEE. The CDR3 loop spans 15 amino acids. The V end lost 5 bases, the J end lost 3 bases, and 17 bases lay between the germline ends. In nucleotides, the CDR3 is TGTGCCAGCAGTTCAGGGACTATCTTGGACTATGGCTACACCTTC. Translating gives CASSSGTILDYGYTF. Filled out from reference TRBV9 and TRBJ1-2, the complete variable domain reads DSGVTQTPKHLITATGQRVTLRCSPRSGDLSVYWYQQSLDQGLQFLIQYYNGEERAKGNILERFSAQQFPDLHSELNLSSLELGDSALYFCASSSGTILDYGYTFGSGTRLTVV.

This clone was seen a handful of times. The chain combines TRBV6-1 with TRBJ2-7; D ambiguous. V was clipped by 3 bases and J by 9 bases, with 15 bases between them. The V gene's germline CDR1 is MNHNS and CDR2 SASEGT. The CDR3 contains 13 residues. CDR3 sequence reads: CASSDLRGAGQYF. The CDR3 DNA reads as TGTGCCAGCAGTGATCTGAGAGGAGCCGGGCAGTACTTC.

CDR3 nucleotides: TGTGCCAGCAGCGTATATCCCTCTCACCAAGAGACCCAGTACTTC. Protein sequence: CASSVYPSHQETQYF. V and J are TRBV9 and TRBJ2-5; D not certain. V was pared by 1 base and J by 0 bases, with 10 bases between. The CDR3 contains 15 residues. The germline CDR1 and CDR2 sequences are SGDLS and YYNGEE.

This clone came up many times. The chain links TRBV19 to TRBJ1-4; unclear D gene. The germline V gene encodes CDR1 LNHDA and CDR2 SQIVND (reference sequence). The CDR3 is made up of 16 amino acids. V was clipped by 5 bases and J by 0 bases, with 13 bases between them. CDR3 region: CASSLGATATNEKLFF. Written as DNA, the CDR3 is TGTGCCAGTAGTCTTGGAGCAACTGCAACTAATGAAAAACTGTTTTTT.

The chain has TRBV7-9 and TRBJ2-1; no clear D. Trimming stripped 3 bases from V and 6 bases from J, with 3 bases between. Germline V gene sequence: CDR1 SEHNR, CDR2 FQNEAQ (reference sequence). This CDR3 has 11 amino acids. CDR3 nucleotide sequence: TGTGCCAGCAGCTTTGCCAATGAGCAGTTCTTC. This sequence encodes CASSFANEQFF.

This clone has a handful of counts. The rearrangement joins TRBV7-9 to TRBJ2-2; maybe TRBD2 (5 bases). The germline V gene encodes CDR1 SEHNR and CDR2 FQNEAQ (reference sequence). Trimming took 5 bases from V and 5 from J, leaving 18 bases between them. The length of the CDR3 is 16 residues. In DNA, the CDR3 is TGTGCCAGCAGCCCCACCCCGAGAGGGCGGACCGGGGAGCTGTTTTTT. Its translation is CASSPTPRGRTGELFF.

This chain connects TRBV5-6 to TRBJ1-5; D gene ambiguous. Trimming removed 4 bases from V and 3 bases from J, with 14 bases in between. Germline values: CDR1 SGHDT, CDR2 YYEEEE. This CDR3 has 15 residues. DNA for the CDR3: TGTGCCAGCAGCCAACGGTGGGTCTCCAATCAGCCCCAGCATTTT. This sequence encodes CASSQRWVSNQPQHF.

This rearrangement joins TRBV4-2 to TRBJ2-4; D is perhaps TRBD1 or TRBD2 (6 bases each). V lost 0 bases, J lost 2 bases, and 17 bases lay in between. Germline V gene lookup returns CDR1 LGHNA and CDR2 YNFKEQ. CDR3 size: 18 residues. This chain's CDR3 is CASSQDPQGGRTKNIQYF. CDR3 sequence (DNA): TGTGCCAGCAGCCAAGATCCTCAAGGGGGGCGAACCAAAAACATTCAGTACTTC.

DNA for the CDR3: TGCAGCGTTTCCCACAGCGTTGAAACAGATACGCAGTATTTT. It is translated as CSVSHSVETDTQYF. The chain links TRBV29-1 to TRBJ2-3; D is unclear. Germline CDR1 SQVTM, CDR2 ANQGSEA. The CDR3 runs to 14 residues. Trimming shortened V by 5 bases and J by 3 bases, and 15 bases separated the two germline ends.

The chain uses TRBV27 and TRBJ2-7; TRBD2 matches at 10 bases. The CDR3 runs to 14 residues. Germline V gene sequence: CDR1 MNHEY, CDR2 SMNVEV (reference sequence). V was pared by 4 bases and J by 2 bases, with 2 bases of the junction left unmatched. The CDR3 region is CASSWSGGAYEQYF. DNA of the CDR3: TGTGCCAGCAGTTGGAGCGGGGGGGCCTACGAGCAGTACTTC.